The T cell receptor beta chain under discussion was sequenced for a study of T cell changes during pregnancy in multiple sclerosis. Produced via immunoSEQ multiplex PCR; TCRdb's table is partial and in-frame only. This table holds about 84,000 clones, 94% found once. V was clipped by 1 base and J by 3 bases, with 17 bases between them. The germline gives CDR1 SGHKS, CDR2 YYEKEE (reference sequence). The CDR3 spans 16 residues. The chain has TRBV5-5 and TRBJ2-7; no clear D. This sequence originates from a female donor in good health, enrolled as a control in a pregnancy study. This material consisted of peripheral blood, taken in the second trimester of pregnancy. CDR3 bases: TGTGCCAGCAGCTTGAATCCAGGCGAGAGTCTCTACGAGCAGTACTTC. It is translated as CASSLNPGESLYEQYF.